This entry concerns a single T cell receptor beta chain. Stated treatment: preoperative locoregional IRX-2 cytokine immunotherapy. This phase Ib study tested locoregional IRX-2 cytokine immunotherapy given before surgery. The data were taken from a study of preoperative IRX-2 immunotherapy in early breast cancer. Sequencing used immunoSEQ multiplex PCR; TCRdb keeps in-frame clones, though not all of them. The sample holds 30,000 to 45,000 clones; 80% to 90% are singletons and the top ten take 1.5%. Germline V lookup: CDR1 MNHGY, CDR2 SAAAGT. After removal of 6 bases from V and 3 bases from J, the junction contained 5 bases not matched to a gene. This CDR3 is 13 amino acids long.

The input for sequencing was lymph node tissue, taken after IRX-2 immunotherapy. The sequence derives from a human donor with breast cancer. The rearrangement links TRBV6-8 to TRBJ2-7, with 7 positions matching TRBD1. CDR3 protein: CASRGTEIYEQYF. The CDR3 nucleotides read TGTGCCAGCAGGGGGACAGAGATCTACGAGCAGTACTTC.